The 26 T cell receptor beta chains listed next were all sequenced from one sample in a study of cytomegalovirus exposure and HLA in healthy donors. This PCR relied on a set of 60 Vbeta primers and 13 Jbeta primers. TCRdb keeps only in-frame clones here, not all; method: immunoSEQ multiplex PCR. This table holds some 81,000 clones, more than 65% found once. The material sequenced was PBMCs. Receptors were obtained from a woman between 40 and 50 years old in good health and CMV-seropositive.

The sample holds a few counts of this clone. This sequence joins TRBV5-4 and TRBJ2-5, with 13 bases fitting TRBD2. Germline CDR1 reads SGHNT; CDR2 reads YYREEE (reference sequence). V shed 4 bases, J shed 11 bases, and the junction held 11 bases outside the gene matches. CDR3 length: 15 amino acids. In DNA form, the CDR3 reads TGTGCCAGCAGCCCGGGACTAGCGGGAATGTCCGGGCAGTACTTC. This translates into CASSPGLAGMSGQYF.

The CDR3 DNA reads TGTGCCAGCAGCCAAGGGCGGCAGGGTGATCAGCCCCAGCATTTT. This codes for CASSQGRQGDQPQHF. This sequence joins TRBV4-2 and TRBJ1-5; possibly TRBD1 for D (5 bases). CDR3 length: 15 residues. Trimming stripped 1 base from V and 5 bases from J, with 12 bases between. Per the germline V gene, CDR1 is LGHNA and CDR2 is YNFKEQ.

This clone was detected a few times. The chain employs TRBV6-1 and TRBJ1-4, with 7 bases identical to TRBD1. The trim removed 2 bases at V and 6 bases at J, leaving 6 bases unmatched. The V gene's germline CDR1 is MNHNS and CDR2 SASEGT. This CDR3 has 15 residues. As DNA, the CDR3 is TGTGCCAGCAGTGAACTCGACAGGGTGGATGAAAAACTGTTTTTT. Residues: CASSELDRVDEKLFF.

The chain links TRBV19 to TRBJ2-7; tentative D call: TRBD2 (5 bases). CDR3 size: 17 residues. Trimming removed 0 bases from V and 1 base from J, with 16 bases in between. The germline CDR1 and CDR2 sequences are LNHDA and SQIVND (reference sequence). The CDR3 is CASSIEGAPVGSYEQYF. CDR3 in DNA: TGTGCCAGTAGTATAGAGGGAGCACCGGTGGGTTCCTACGAGCAGTACTTC.

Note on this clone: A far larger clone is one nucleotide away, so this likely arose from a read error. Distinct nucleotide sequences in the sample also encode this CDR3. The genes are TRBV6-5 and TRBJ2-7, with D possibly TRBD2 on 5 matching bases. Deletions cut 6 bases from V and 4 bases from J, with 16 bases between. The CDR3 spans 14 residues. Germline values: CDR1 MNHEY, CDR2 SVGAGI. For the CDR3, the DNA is TGTGCCAGCAGCCAGAGAGGGTTTTTGTACGAGCAGTACTTC. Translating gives CASSQRGFLYEQYF.

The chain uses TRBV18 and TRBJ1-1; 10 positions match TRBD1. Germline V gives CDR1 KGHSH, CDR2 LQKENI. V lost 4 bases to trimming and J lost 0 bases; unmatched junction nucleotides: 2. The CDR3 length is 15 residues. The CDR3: CASSLGQGMNTEAFF. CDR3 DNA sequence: TGTGCCAGCTCACTGGGACAGGGGATGAACACTGAAGCTTTCTTT.

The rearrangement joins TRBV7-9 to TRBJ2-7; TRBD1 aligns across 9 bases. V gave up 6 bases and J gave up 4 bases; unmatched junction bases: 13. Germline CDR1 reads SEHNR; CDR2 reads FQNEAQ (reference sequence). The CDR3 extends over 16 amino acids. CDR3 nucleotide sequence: TGTGCCAGCAGTTTATCCGGGACAGGGCCGAATTACGAGCAGTACTTC. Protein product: CASSLSGTGPNYEQYF.

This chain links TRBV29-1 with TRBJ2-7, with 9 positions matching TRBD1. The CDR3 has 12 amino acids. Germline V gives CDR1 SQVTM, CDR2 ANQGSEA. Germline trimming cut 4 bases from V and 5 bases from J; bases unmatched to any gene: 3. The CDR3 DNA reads TGCAGCGTTGCGGGGACAGGGAACGAGCAGTACTTC. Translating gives CSVAGTGNEQYF.

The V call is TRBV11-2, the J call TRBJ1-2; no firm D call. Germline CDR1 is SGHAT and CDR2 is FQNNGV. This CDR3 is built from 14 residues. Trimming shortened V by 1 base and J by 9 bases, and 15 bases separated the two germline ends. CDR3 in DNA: TGTGCCAGCAGCTTAGGGGCCGGTGGAGGGAGCTACACCTTC. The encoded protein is CASSLGAGGGSYTF. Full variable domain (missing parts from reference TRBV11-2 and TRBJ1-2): EAGVAQSPRYKIIEKRQSVAFWCNPISGHATLYWYQQILGQGPKLLIQFQNNGVVDDSQLPKDRFSAERLKGVDSTLKIQPAKLEDSAVYLCASSLGAGGGSYTFGSGTRLTVV.

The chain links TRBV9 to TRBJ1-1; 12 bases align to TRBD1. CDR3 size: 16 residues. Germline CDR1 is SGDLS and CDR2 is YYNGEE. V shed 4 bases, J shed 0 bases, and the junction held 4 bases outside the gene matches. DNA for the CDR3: TGTGCCAGCAGCTCCGGGACAGGGGGCCTGAACACTGAAGCTTTCTTT. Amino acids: CASSSGTGGLNTEAFF.

CDR3 sequence (DNA): TGCGCCAGCAGCCAAGCGATGGGGGGGCGCCGGGGCTACACCTTC. Its protein is CASSQAMGGRRGYTF. The chain combines TRBV4-1 with TRBJ1-2; D is perhaps TRBD1 (6 bases). The V and J ends lost 1 base and 8 bases respectively, with 17 bases between them. The CDR3 runs to 15 residues. CDR1 MGHRA and CDR2 YSYEKL come from the germline V gene.

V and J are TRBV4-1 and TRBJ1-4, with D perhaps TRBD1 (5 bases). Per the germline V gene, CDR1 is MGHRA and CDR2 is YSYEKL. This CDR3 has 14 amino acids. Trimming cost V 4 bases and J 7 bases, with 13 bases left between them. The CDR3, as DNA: TGCGCCAGCAGCCGACAGCAGGAGGGTGAAAAACTGTTTTTT. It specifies CASSRQQEGEKLFF.

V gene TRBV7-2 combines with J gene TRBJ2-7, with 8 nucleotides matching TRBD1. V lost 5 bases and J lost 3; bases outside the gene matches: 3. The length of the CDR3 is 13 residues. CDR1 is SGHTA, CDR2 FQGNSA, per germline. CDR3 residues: CASSRDRYYEQYF. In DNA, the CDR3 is TGTGCCAGCAGCCGGGACAGGTACTACGAGCAGTACTTC. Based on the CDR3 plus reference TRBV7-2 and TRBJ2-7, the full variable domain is GAGVSQSPSNKVTEKGKDVELRCDPISGHTALYWYRQSLGQGLEFLIYFQGNSAPDKSGLPSDRFSAERTGGSVSTLTIQRTQQEDSAVYLCASSRDRYYEQYFGPGTRLTVT.

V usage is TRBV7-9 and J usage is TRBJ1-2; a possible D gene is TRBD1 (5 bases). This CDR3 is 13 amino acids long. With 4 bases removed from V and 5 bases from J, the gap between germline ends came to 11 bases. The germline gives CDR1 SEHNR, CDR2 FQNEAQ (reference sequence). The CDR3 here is CASSSGGYYGYTF. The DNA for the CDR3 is TGTGCCAGCAGCTCCGGGGGTTATTATGGCTACACCTTC.

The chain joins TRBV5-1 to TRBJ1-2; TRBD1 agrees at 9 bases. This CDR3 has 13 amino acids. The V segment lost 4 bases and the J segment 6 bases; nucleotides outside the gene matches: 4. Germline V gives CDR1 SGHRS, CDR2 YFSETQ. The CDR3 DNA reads TGCGCCAGCAGCCCCGGGACAGGGAATGGCTACACCTTC. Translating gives CASSPGTGNGYTF.

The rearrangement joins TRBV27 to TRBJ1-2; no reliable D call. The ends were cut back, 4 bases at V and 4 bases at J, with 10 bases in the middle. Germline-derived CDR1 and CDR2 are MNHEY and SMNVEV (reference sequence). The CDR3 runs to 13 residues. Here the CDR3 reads CASSSAGTYGYTF. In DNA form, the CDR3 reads TGTGCCAGCAGTTCGGCAGGCACCTATGGCTACACCTTC.

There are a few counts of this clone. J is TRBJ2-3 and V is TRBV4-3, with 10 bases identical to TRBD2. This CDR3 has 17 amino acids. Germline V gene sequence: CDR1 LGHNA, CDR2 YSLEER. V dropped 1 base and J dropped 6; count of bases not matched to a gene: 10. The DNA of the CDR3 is TGCGCCAGCAGCCAAGGGGTCTTTAGCGGGGGGTTCGATACGCAGTATTTT. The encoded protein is CASSQGVFSGGFDTQYF.

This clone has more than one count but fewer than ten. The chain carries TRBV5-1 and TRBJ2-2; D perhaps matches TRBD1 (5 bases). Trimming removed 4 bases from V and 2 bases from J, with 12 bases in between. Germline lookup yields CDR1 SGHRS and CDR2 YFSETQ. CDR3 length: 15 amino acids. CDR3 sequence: CASSPARVNTGELFF. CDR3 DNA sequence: TGCGCCAGCAGCCCCGCCAGGGTAAACACCGGGGAGCTGTTTTTT.

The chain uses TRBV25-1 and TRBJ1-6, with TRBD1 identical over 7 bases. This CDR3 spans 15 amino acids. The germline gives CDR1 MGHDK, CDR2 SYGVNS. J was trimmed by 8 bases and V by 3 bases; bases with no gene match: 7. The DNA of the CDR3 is TGTGCCAGCAGTGATACGACAGGGTCGCATTCACCCCTCCACTTT. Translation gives CASSDTTGSHSPLHF.

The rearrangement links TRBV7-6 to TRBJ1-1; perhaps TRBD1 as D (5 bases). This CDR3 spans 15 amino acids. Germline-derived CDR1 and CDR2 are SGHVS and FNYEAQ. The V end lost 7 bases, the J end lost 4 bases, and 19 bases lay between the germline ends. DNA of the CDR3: TGTGCCAGCACCCCGAGTTCAGGGTCGTTCACTGAAGCTTTCTTT. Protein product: CASTPSSGSFTEAFF.

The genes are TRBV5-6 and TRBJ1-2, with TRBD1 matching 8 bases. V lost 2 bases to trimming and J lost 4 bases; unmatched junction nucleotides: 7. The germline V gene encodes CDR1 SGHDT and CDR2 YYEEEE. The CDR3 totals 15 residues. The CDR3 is CASSFPGQERYGYTF. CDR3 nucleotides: TGTGCCAGCAGCTTCCCGGGACAGGAACGCTATGGCTACACCTTC.

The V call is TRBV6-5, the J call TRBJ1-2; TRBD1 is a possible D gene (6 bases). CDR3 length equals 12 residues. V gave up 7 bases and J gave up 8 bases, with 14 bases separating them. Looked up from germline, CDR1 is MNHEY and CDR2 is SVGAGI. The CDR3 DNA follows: TGTGCCAGCACCCAACAGGGAAGAGGCTACACCTTC. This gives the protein CASTQQGRGYTF.

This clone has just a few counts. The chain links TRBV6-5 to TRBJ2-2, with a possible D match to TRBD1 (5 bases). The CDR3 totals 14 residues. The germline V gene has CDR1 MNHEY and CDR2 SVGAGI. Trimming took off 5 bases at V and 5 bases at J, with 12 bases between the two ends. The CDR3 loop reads CASSRPQGTGELFF. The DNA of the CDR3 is TGTGCCAGCAGTCGACCTCAGGGAACCGGGGAGCTGTTTTTT.

CDR3 protein: CSVKVDRVNEKLFF. DNA for the CDR3: TGCAGCGTTAAGGTTGACAGGGTAAATGAAAAACTGTTTTTT. The chain employs TRBV29-1 and TRBJ1-4, with TRBD1 matching 7 bases. The J segment lost 5 bases and the V segment lost 5 bases, leaving 8 bases of the junction unmatched. CDR3 length: 14 amino acids. The germline V gene has CDR1 SQVTM and CDR2 ANQGSEA.

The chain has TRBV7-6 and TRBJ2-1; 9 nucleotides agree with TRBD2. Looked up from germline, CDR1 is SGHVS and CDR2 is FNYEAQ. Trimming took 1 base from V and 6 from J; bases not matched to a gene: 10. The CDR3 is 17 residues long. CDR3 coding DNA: TGTGCCAGCAGCTTAGTTAGTCTAGCGGGGCGGAGCAATGAGCAGTTCTTC. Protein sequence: CASSLVSLAGRSNEQFF.

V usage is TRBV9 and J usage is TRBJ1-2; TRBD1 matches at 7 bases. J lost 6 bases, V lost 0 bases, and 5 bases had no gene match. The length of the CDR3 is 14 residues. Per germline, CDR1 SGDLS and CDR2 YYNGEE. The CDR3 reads CASSVGTGFNGYTF. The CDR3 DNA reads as TGTGCCAGCAGCGTAGGGACAGGTTTTAATGGCTACACCTTC.